This T cell receptor (beta chain) was captured by sequencing in a study of identical twins. Germline lookup yields CDR1 MNHNS and CDR2 SASEGT. The V and J ends lost 5 bases and 7 bases respectively, with 15 bases between them. The CDR3 contains 14 residues. TCRdb called the 5' RACE reads again in MiXCR, with one record for every CDR3 protein. The sample holds some 440,000 distinct CDR3 sequences; approximately 25% are singletons and the top ten take about 2.7%. These same records also appear under a second study, on T cells expressing NK-cell markers.

The rearrangement links TRBV6-1 to TRBJ2-1, with a tentative D call TRBD2 (6 bases). Sequences were obtained from CD4+ T cells sorted from blood. This clonotype was sampled from a woman between 18 and 29 years old in good health. For the CDR3, the DNA is TGTGCCAGCAGTAGAGCGGGTGACGATAATGAGCAGTTCTTC. Amino acid sequence: CASSRAGDDNEQFF.